Shown below are 31 T cell receptor beta chains from a single sample sequenced in a study of identical twins. TCRdb called the 5' RACE reads again in MiXCR, with one record for every CDR3 protein. The sample gives 1.5 million to 2 million distinct CDR3 sequences, roughly a third of which show up once; over 0.25% is in the top ten. Input material: cord blood. These receptors were taken from a newborn girl in good health.

This clonotype has a handful of counts. The CDR3: CSVEDGGDYGYTF. The DNA of the CDR3 is TGCAGCGTTGAAGACGGGGGGGACTATGGCTACACCTTC. V is TRBV29-1 and J is TRBJ1-2, with a weak D call TRBD1 (5 bases). V dropped 0 bases and J dropped 3 bases, with 8 bases sitting between them. The CDR3 has 13 amino acids. The germline CDR1 and CDR2 sequences are SQVTM and ANQGSEA. The full variable domain, with the rest looked up from reference TRBV29-1 and TRBJ1-2, is SAVISQKPSRDICQRGTSLTIQCQVDSQVTMMFWYRQQPGQSLTLIATANQGSEATYESGFVIDKFPISRPNLTFSTLTVSNMSPEDSSIYLCSVEDGGDYGYTFGSGTRLTVV.

This sequence joins TRBV20-1 and TRBJ2-1, with 10 bases lining up with TRBD2. Germline loops: CDR1 DFQATT, CDR2 SNEGSKA (reference sequence). Unmatched junction bases numbered 9, after V lost 2 bases and J lost 5 bases. The CDR3 extends over 16 amino acids. DNA of the CDR3: TGCAGTGCTAGAATCCATAGCGGGAGGTTTAACAATGAGCAGTTCTTC. It yields the protein CSARIHSGRFNNEQFF.

In regard to this clonotype: The germline gene is not matched at one end of the junction; a read error may be the cause. The chain combines TRBV12-3 or TRBV12-4 with TRBJ2-4, with 9 bases fitting TRBD1. The CDR3 sequence is 17 residues long. The chain's CDR3 is CAGSFSDRGLAKNIQYF. As DNA, the CDR3 is TGTGCCGGCAGTTTCTCGGACAGGGGCCTAGCCAAAAACATTCAGTACTTC.

The chain combines TRBV30 with TRBJ1-1; the D gene is possibly TRBD1 (6 bases). There are 13 residues in the CDR3. Germline assignment: CDR1 GTSNPN and CDR2 SVGIG (reference sequence). Between the trimmed V and J ends, which lost 1 base and 3 bases, there was a span of 9 bases. CDR3 coding DNA: TGTGCCTGGAGTGGGCAGGGGCACACTGAAGCTTTCTTT. It yields the protein CAWSGQGHTEAFF.

This clonotype was seen a few times. The chain carries TRBV27 and TRBJ1-6; possible D gene TRBD1, 5 bases. V lost 0 bases to trimming and J lost 6 bases, with 21 bases between them. Per the germline V gene, CDR1 is MNHEY and CDR2 is SMNVEV (reference sequence). The CDR3 totals 19 residues. Written as DNA, the CDR3 is TGTGCCAGCAGTTTATCGGCCAGAGGGACCCTTGATATTAATTCACCCCTCCACTTT. Translated, it gives CASSLSARGTLDINSPLHF.

The genes are TRBV13 and TRBJ2-5; 9 bases match TRBD1. Judging by the DNA end, TRBJ2-7 fits better; the J call may be wrong. The CDR3 loop spans 16 amino acids. Per the germline V gene, CDR1 is PRHDT and CDR2 is FYEKMQ (reference sequence). The CDR3 DNA reads TGTGCCAGCAGCATGCCAGGGACAGGGCGTGTCCACGAGCAGTACTTC. Amino acids: CASSMPGTGRVHEQYF.

The chain uses TRBV7-2 and TRBJ2-5, with D tentatively TRBD1 (6 bases). The CDR3 has 15 residues. Germline CDR1 reads SGHTA; CDR2 reads FQGNSA. V lost 1 base, J lost 5 bases, and 14 bases lay in between. The CDR3 DNA is TGTGCCAGCAGCTTAGGGGGGCGGCCCCAGGAGACCCAGTACTTC. As protein: CASSLGGRPQETQYF.

This clonotype was detected ten times or more. V usage is TRBV10-3 and J usage is TRBJ1-6, with a possible D match to TRBD1 (6 bases). The V gene lost 7 bases and the J gene lost 8 bases, with 12 bases spanning the gap. CDR1 and CDR2 (germline): ENHRY, SYGVKD. The length of the CDR3 is 13 residues. The CDR3 DNA follows: TGTGCCATCACCGGGACATCCCATTCACCCCTCCACTTT. Protein product: CAITGTSHSPLHF.

The V call is TRBV20-1, the J call TRBJ2-7; D might be TRBD2 (6 bases). Trimming removed 6 bases from V and 2 bases from J, with 26 bases in between. This CDR3 is built from 17 residues. The germline gives CDR1 DFQATT, CDR2 SNEGSKA (reference sequence). The CDR3 here is CSAKGRIIREEPYEQYF. DNA for the CDR3: TGCAGTGCAAAAGGTCGGATCATCAGGGAGGAACCCTACGAGCAGTACTTC.

The chain couples TRBV27 to TRBJ2-7; D not resolved. The ends were cut back, 3 bases at V and 2 bases at J, with 8 bases in the middle. Germline CDR1 and CDR2: MNHEY and SMNVEV (reference sequence). The CDR3 is 13 amino acids. In DNA, the CDR3 is TGTGCCAGCAGTTTCCATCAGACCTACGAGCAGTACTTC. The encoded protein is CASSFHQTYEQYF.

This clonotype was recorded many times. The rearrangement joins TRBV3-1 to TRBJ2-4, with D perhaps TRBD2 (5 bases). Germline V gene sequence: CDR1 LGHDT, CDR2 YNNKEL (reference sequence). This CDR3 is 13 amino acids long. V was shortened by 1 base and J by 7 bases, with 8 bases between the two germline ends. CDR3: CASSQARVNIQYF. The CDR3 DNA reads as TGTGCCAGCAGCCAAGCGAGGGTGAACATTCAGTACTTC.

This clonotype appeared a few times. The chain has TRBV3-1 and TRBJ2-5, with D perhaps assigned TRBD1 or TRBD2 (5 bases each). CDR1 and CDR2 (germline): LGHDT, YNNKEL (reference sequence). This CDR3 contains 15 residues. The V and J ends lost 1 base and 7 bases respectively, with 16 bases between them. The CDR3 DNA follows: TGTGCCAGCAGCCAAGTGGGGCCCCCCCGGGGGACCCAGTACTTC. Residues: CASSQVGPPRGTQYF.

This clonotype was picked up a small number of times. CDR3 bases: TGTGCCAGCCGAGCGGGAGGGCAAGCCTATGGCTACACCTTC. It specifies CASRAGGQAYGYTF. The chain recombines TRBV6-6 with TRBJ1-2, with D unclear. V lost 8 bases and J lost 4, with 17 bases in between. The CDR3 is 14 amino acids. Germline loops: CDR1 MNHNY, CDR2 SVGAGI (reference sequence).

The rearrangement joins TRBV13 to TRBJ2-3, with D tentatively TRBD1 (6 bases). This CDR3 has 16 residues. Trimming left V 4 bases short and J 2 bases short, with 16 bases between. Germline loops: CDR1 PRHDT, CDR2 FYEKMQ (reference sequence). DNA for the CDR3: TGTGCCAGCAGCTCAGAAACAGGGCATTCCACAGATACGCAGTATTTT. Protein sequence: CASSSETGHSTDTQYF.

Concerning this clonotype: One junction end disagrees with the germline gene, perhaps due to a read error. This rearrangement joins TRBV20-1 to TRBJ2-5, with 9 bases that match TRBD2. The DNA end favors TRBJ2-7, so the J call may be wrong. CDR3 size: 13 residues. The germline gives CDR1 DFQATT, CDR2 SNEGSKA (reference sequence). Here the CDR3 DNA reads TGCAGTGCTAGCGGGACTAGCTCCAACGAGCAGTACTTC. As protein: CSASGTSSNEQYF.

The genes are TRBV7-9 and TRBJ1-2; a weak D match, TRBD1 (5 bases). The CDR3 sequence is 15 residues long. Trimming took 5 bases from V and 2 from J, leaving 15 bases between them. Germline assignment: CDR1 SEHNR and CDR2 FQNEAQ (reference sequence). The CDR3 nucleotides read TGTGCCAGCAGCGGGCAGACAGCCCGAAACTATGGCTACACCTTC. Amino acids: CASSGQTARNYGYTF.

This chain uses TRBV24-1 with TRBJ1-2, with unresolved D. The CDR3 loop spans 13 amino acids. V was cut by 5 bases and J by 3 bases, with 9 bases left in between. CDR1 and CDR2 (germline): KGHDR, SFDVKD. CDR3: CATSGAGYYGYTF. For the CDR3, the DNA is TGTGCCACCAGTGGTGCGGGTTACTATGGCTACACCTTC.

The genes are TRBV28 and TRBJ2-7; unclear D gene. This CDR3 is 14 amino acids long. The germline gives CDR1 MDHEN, CDR2 SYDVKM. Between the trimmed V and J ends, which lost 4 bases and 7 bases, there was a span of 17 bases. CDR3 residues: CASSSGPSVIEQYF. The CDR3 DNA is TGTGCCAGCAGTTCCGGGCCAAGCGTCATTGAGCAGTACTTC.

The rearrangement uses TRBV4-1 and TRBJ2-1; 10 bases map to TRBD2. J gave up 3 bases and V 0 bases, and 5 bases lay outside the gene matches. The CDR3 has 17 amino acids. CDR1 and CDR2 (germline): MGHRA, YSYEKL. CDR3 nucleotide sequence: TGCGCCAGCAGCCAAGATCCAGCGGGAGGGTACTACAATGAGCAGTTCTTC. It specifies CASSQDPAGGYYNEQFF.

This clonotype has only a few counts. The chain recombines TRBV7-9 with TRBJ1-5; D unresolved. The V end was cut by 3 bases, the J end by 9 bases, with 15 bases between. The length of the CDR3 is 14 residues. Germline V CDR1 and CDR2: SEHNR, FQNEAQ (reference sequence). The CDR3 DNA reads TGTGCCAGCAGCTTGACGGACGGAGATCGGCCCCAGCATTTT. Translating it yields CASSLTDGDRPQHF.

The chain uses TRBV5-1 and TRBJ2-2, with D perhaps TRBD1 (6 bases). V lost 4 bases and J 9 bases, leaving 16 bases between the germline ends. CDR3 length: 14 amino acids. Germline loops: CDR1 SGHRS, CDR2 YFSETQ. For the CDR3, the DNA is TGCGCCAGCAGCCGAGCGGCAGGGGTCAGGGAGCTGTTTTTT. Encoded protein: CASSRAAGVRELFF.

This clonotype was observed a few times. This chain links TRBV28 with TRBJ1-2, with D maybe TRBD1 (5 bases). The V gene lost 5 bases and the J gene lost 8 bases, with 12 bases spanning the gap. The CDR3 contains 12 residues. Germline V gives CDR1 MDHEN, CDR2 SYDVKM. The DNA for the CDR3 is TGTGCCAGCAGTCAGGGACCTCCAGGCTACACCTTC. This encodes CASSQGPPGYTF.

The chain uses TRBV10-1 and TRBJ2-2; a weak D match, TRBD1 (6 bases). V lost 0 bases to trimming and J lost 0 bases, with 8 bases between them. Germline CDR1 WNHNN, CDR2 SYGVQD (reference sequence). The CDR3 is made up of 16 amino acids. CDR3 coding DNA: TGCGCCAGCAGTGAGTCCGGACAGCCGAACACCGGGGAGCTGTTTTTT. Its translation is CASSESGQPNTGELFF.

There are many counts of this clonotype. The chain links TRBV4-2 to TRBJ2-3, with 12 positions matching TRBD2. V lost 4 bases to trimming and J lost 2 bases; unmatched junction nucleotides: 4. This CDR3 has 16 amino acids. Per the germline V gene, CDR1 is LGHNA and CDR2 is YNFKEQ. The DNA of the CDR3 is TGTGCCAGCAGCCCTCGGACTAGCGGGGACACAGATACGCAGTATTTT. It specifies CASSPRTSGDTDTQYF.

A remark on this clonotype: One junction end disagrees with the germline gene, perhaps due to a read error. The chain couples TRBV11-2 to TRBJ1-5, with D uncertain. The CDR3 consists of 12 residues. Germline CDR1 and CDR2: SGHAT and FQNNGV. CDR3 amino acids: CASSLGNRPQHF. The CDR3 nucleotides read TGTGCCAGCAGCTTAGGCAATCGGCCCCAGCATTTT.

This clonotype has a count of ten or more. The chain uses TRBV20-1 and TRBJ1-1; 8 bases are shared with TRBD1. Germline values: CDR1 DFQATT, CDR2 SNEGSKA (reference sequence). The CDR3 has 12 amino acids. J lost 1 base, V lost 5 bases, and 0 bases had no gene match. Here the CDR3 DNA reads TGCAGTGCTGGGACAGGGAACACTGAAGCTTTCTTT. It is translated as CSAGTGNTEAFF.

The rearrangement uses TRBV2 and TRBJ2-3; weak D call: TRBD2 (6 bases). The CDR3 has 14 residues. V lost 6 bases, J lost 2 bases, and 12 bases lay in between. Germline V gene data show CDR1 as SNHLY and CDR2 as FYNNEI. The CDR3: CASRGGSYTDTQYF. CDR3 coding DNA: TGTGCCAGCAGGGGGGGATCCTACACAGATACGCAGTATTTT.

The V and J genes are TRBV24-1 and TRBJ1-2, with 7 bases that match TRBD1. The ends lost 3 bases at V and 2 bases at J; junction bases unmatched: 2. The CDR3 is made up of 14 amino acids. CDR1 and CDR2 (germline): KGHDR, SFDVKD. In DNA, the CDR3 is TGTGCCACCAGTGATCCCAGGGGGAACTATGGCTACACCTTC. It codes for CATSDPRGNYGYTF.

The CDR3 nucleotides are TGCGCCAGCAGCTTGCGGCAGGGGGTCTACAATGAGCAGTACTTC. Its translation is CASSLRQGVYNEQYF. The J gene is TRBJ2-5, the V gene TRBV5-1; 7 bases agree with TRBD1. Per the germline V gene, CDR1 is SGHRS and CDR2 is YFSETQ. The CDR3 spans 15 residues. V trimming: 1 base; J trimming: 11 bases; junction bases outside the gene matches: 14.

This clonotype was seen more than once but under ten times. The rearrangement links TRBV20-1 to TRBJ2-7; D is possibly TRBD1 or TRBD2 (6 bases each). CDR3 length: 13 amino acids. In germline, CDR1 is DFQATT, CDR2 SNEGSKA (reference sequence). V lost 8 bases and J 3 bases, leaving 17 bases between the germline ends. CDR3: CSPQRGALYEQYF. The CDR3 region has the DNA TGCAGTCCCCAAAGGGGGGCCCTCTACGAGCAGTACTTC.

The chain has TRBV20-1 and TRBJ1-1; no clear D. Germline values: CDR1 DFQATT, CDR2 SNEGSKA (reference sequence). This CDR3 has 13 amino acids. V dropped 1 base and J dropped 1 base, with 7 bases sitting between them. The DNA for the CDR3 is TGCAGTGCTAGAGGTTTCCGGAACACTGAAGCTTTCTTT. This codes for CSARGFRNTEAFF.